Listed here is a single T cell receptor (beta chain). Its antigen remains unknown. Using immunoSEQ multiplex PCR, the repertoire was profiled, and TCRdb retains in-frame clones only, with some absent. This sample carries about 53,000 clones, roughly 90% of them seen once, and the ten largest clones take about 1.6%. This entry comes from a study of OX40 agonist ivuxolimab in advanced cancers. About the research overall: Having had anti-PD-1, anti-PD-L1 or anti-CTLA-4 therapy before was allowed, and approximately 40% had some. Partial responses were achieved by three patients, one with hepatocellular carcinoma and two with cutaneous melanoma. Study-level points and caveats: Among some nonresponders, normalized T-cell clonal expansion was also low.

The CDR3 is 17 amino acids. V gave up 0 bases and J gave up 1 base; unmatched junction bases: 1. The germline V gene encodes CDR1 PRHDT and CDR2 FYEKMQ (reference sequence). The V call is TRBV13, the J call TRBJ2-2; TRBD2 agrees at 11 bases. The source was CD4+ or CD8+ T cells sorted from blood, collected in a trial of the OX40 agonist ivuxolimab. The sequence was collected from an adult with an advanced solid tumor such as melanoma, head and neck, liver or kidney cancer. CDR3 DNA sequence: TGTGCCAGCAGCTTAGGAGGGACTAGCGGGAACACCGGGGAGCTGTTTTTT. It encodes CASSLGGTSGNTGELFF.